One sample yielded the 25 T cell receptor beta chains listed below, sequenced in a study of blood T cell repertoires in COVID-19. Clones were read by immunoSEQ multiplex PCR, and TCRdb kept only the in-frame ones, dropping some. This table has a few hundred thousand clones, around 82% appearing once. The specimen was PBMCs or T cells enriched from blood (not recorded which). These receptors were taken from a man between 50 and 59 years old who had recovered from COVID-19.

This chain uses TRBV12-3 or TRBV12-4 with TRBJ1-1; possible D gene TRBD1, 5 bases. Trimming took off 6 bases at V and 4 bases at J, with 6 bases between the two ends. CDR3 length: 11 residues. The CDR3 loop is CASRRGTEAFF. The CDR3 nucleotides are TGTGCCAGCAGAAGGGGCACTGAAGCTTTCTTT.

This clone occurred a few times. The chain combines TRBV6-5 with TRBJ1-3, with 7 nucleotides matching TRBD1. Germline loops: CDR1 MNHEY, CDR2 SVGAGI. V lost 5 bases, J lost 2 bases, and 6 bases stayed unmatched. The CDR3 is 15 residues long. As DNA, the CDR3 is TGTGCCAGCAGTACCTCAGACAGGGCTGGAAACACCATATATTTT. Protein sequence: CASSTSDRAGNTIYF.

The chain recombines TRBV27 with TRBJ1-5, with TRBD1 as a possible D gene (6 bases). CDR3 size: 17 residues. Trimming removed 5 bases from V and 2 bases from J, with 19 bases in between. Per germline, CDR1 MNHEY and CDR2 SMNVEV (reference sequence). The CDR3 reads CASSPRGGLWGNQPQHF. In DNA form, the CDR3 reads TGTGCCAGCAGTCCAAGGGGGGGACTGTGGGGCAATCAGCCCCAGCATTTT.

The V and J genes are TRBV3-1 (or the pseudogene TRBV3-2) and TRBJ1-1; D unresolved. Germline CDR1 reads LGHDT; CDR2 reads YNNKEL (reference sequence). V gave up 1 base and J gave up 0 bases, with 18 bases separating them. The CDR3 runs 18 residues. CDR3 sequence reads: CASSQVVARQALNTEAFF. For the CDR3, the DNA is TGTGCCAGCAGCCAAGTTGTAGCCCGGCAAGCCTTGAACACTGAAGCTTTCTTT.

V usage is TRBV7-2 and J usage is TRBJ2-3, with unresolved D. V was cut by 2 bases and J by 6 bases, with 9 bases left in between. The CDR3 consists of 13 residues. CDR1 is SGHTA, CDR2 FQGNSA, per germline. This chain's CDR3 is CASSLIFGDTQYF. CDR3 coding DNA: TGTGCCAGCAGCTTAATTTTCGGGGATACGCAGTATTTT. The full variable domain, its missing parts supplied by reference TRBV7-2 and TRBJ2-3, is GAGVSQSPSNKVTEKGKDVELRCDPISGHTALYWYRQSLGQGLEFLIYFQGNSAPDKSGLPSDRFSAERTGGSVSTLTIQRTQQEDSAVYLCASSLIFGDTQYFGPGTRLTVL.

The chain joins TRBV15 to TRBJ2-5, with D possibly being TRBD2 (6 bases). Germline V lookup: CDR1 LNHNV, CDR2 YYDKDF (reference sequence). There are 16 residues in the CDR3. Trimming took off 1 base at V and 0 bases at J, with 12 bases between the two ends. For the CDR3, the DNA is TGTGCCACCAGCAGAGGGAGGGACGGCTACCAAGAGACCCAGTACTTC. Protein: CATSRGRDGYQETQYF.

This rearrangement joins TRBV3-1 (or the pseudogene TRBV3-2) to TRBJ2-5, with D perhaps matching TRBD1 (6 bases). This CDR3 spans 15 amino acids. In germline, CDR1 is LGHDT, CDR2 YNNKEL (reference sequence). With 10 bases removed from V and 2 bases from J, the gap between germline ends came to 20 bases. CDR3 sequence (DNA): TGTGCCACCTCGACTCAGGGGCCCTCGCAAGAGACCCAGTACTTC. Amino acid sequence: CATSTQGPSQETQYF.

Concerning this clone itself: The sample has other DNA sequences that encode this CDR3 too. The V and J genes are TRBV12-3 or TRBV12-4 and TRBJ1-2, with a possible D match to TRBD1 (5 bases). The V end was cut by 1 base, the J end by 5 bases, with 8 bases between. This CDR3 region has 13 residues. The CDR3 spells CASSLDRLYGYTF. The DNA for the CDR3 is TGTGCCAGCAGTTTAGACAGGCTGTATGGCTACACCTTC.

The V and J genes are TRBV7-9 and TRBJ2-1; 11 nucleotides line up with TRBD1. The trim removed 5 bases at V and 4 bases at J, leaving 4 bases unmatched. Looked up from germline, CDR1 is SEHNR and CDR2 is FQNEAQ (reference sequence). The CDR3 has 15 amino acids. In nucleotides, the CDR3 is TGTGCCAGCAGCCGGGGGGACAGGGGGTACAATGAGCAGTTCTTC. As protein: CASSRGDRGYNEQFF.

The rearrangement links TRBV7-3 to TRBJ1-6, with D possibly TRBD1 on 5 matching bases. V gave up 5 bases and J gave up 8 bases, with 13 bases separating them. The germline V gene encodes CDR1 SGHTA and CDR2 FQGTGA. CDR3 length: 14 amino acids. CDR3 amino acids: CASSPGWRDSPLHF. CDR3 nucleotides: TGTGCCAGCAGCCCAGGGTGGAGGGATTCACCCCTCCACTTT. Full variable domain (missing parts from reference TRBV7-3 and TRBJ1-6): GAGVSQTPSNKVTEKGKYVELRCDPISGHTALYWYRQSLGQGPEFLIYFQGTGAADDSGLPNDRFFAVRPEGSVSTLKIQRTERGDSAVYLCASSPGWRDSPLHFGNGTRLTVT.

This chain links TRBV9 with TRBJ2-1, with TRBD2 as a possible D gene (6 bases). The CDR3 is 15 residues long. With 5 bases removed from V and 5 bases from J, the gap between germline ends came to 17 bases. Germline V gene data show CDR1 as SGDLS and CDR2 as YYNGEE. This chain's CDR3 is CASRNRDSENNEQFF. The CDR3 coding sequence is TGTGCCAGCAGAAACCGGGACTCGGAGAACAATGAGCAGTTCTTC.

This clone appeared once. V gene TRBV7-2 combines with J gene TRBJ2-7; TRBD2 agrees at 8 bases. This CDR3 has 14 amino acids. Germline values: CDR1 SGHTA, CDR2 FQGNSA. The J segment lost 2 bases and the V segment lost 5 bases, leaving 5 bases of the junction unmatched. CDR3 region: CASSLPGGTYEQYF. The CDR3 DNA follows: TGTGCCAGCAGCCTTCCGGGAGGGACCTACGAGCAGTACTTC.

V is TRBV14 and J is TRBJ1-2; 7 nucleotides line up with TRBD1. The germline V gene has CDR1 SGHDN and CDR2 FVKESK. There are 15 residues in the CDR3. V shed 4 bases, J shed 2 bases, and the junction held 7 bases outside the gene matches. CDR3 nucleotide sequence: TGTGCCAGCAGCCGACGACAGGGCTTCAACTATGGCTACACCTTC. It encodes CASSRRQGFNYGYTF. Filled out from reference TRBV14 and TRBJ1-2, the complete variable domain reads EAGVTQFPSHSVIEKGQTVTLRCDPISGHDNLYWYRRVMGKEIKFLLHFVKESKQDESGMPNNRFLAERTGGTYSTLKVQPAELEDSGVYFCASSRRQGFNYGYTFGSGTRLTVV.

The chain recombines TRBV4-1 with TRBJ1-5, with 7 bases aligning to TRBD1. With 5 bases clipped from V and 5 bases from J, the junction kept 6 bases outside the gene matches. The V gene's germline CDR1 is MGHRA and CDR2 YSYEKL. The CDR3 has 14 residues. The CDR3 coding sequence is TGCGCCAGCAGCTTACAGGGGCTGGATCAGCCCCAGCATTTT. It specifies CASSLQGLDQPQHF.

Only a few counts were recorded for this clone. The V call is TRBV9, the J call TRBJ1-1, with unresolved D. The germline V gene encodes CDR1 SGDLS and CDR2 YYNGEE. V lost 1 base, J lost 2 bases, and 12 bases lay in between. The CDR3 length is 15 residues. The CDR3 DNA sequence: TGTGCCAGCAGCGTATCCGGGTCAATCAACACTGAAGCTTTCTTT. The encoded protein is CASSVSGSINTEAFF.

The J gene is TRBJ2-7, the V gene TRBV3-1 (or the pseudogene TRBV3-2); 7 nucleotides match TRBD1. The CDR3 runs to 14 residues. The germline V gene encodes CDR1 LGHDT and CDR2 YNNKEL (reference sequence). V shed 0 bases and J 13 bases; nucleotides not matched to a gene: 12. CDR3 residues: CASSQEPRTGGPYF. CDR3 nucleotides: TGTGCCAGCAGCCAAGAACCGCGGACAGGCGGGCCCTACTTC.

The CDR3 loop is CASSRTGIPSYEQYF. The CDR3, as DNA: TGTGCCAGCAGCAGGACAGGGATACCCTCCTACGAGCAGTACTTC. The rearrangement uses TRBV11-3 and TRBJ2-7; 8 bases line up with TRBD1. J lost 0 bases, V lost 5 bases, and 6 bases had no gene match. The CDR3 sequence is 15 residues long. Germline CDR1 SGHNT, CDR2 YENEEA.

The rearrangement uses TRBV4-2 and TRBJ1-1; a weak D match, TRBD1 (5 bases). The CDR3 loop spans 15 amino acids. Germline lookup yields CDR1 LGHNA and CDR2 YNFKEQ. Trimming took 1 base from V and 0 from J, leaving 9 bases between them. DNA of the CDR3: TGTGCCAGCAGCCAAGGACAGACCATGAACACTGAAGCTTTCTTT. Translated: CASSQGQTMNTEAFF.

This rearrangement joins TRBV7-3 to TRBJ2-6; D ambiguous. Germline CDR1 reads SGHTA; CDR2 reads FQGTGA. Trimming stripped 8 bases from V and 0 bases from J, with 5 bases between. This CDR3 is 13 amino acids long. The CDR3 protein is CASRDSGANVLTF. DNA for the CDR3: TGTGCCAGCCGAGACTCTGGGGCCAACGTCCTGACTTTC.

The chain carries TRBV4-1 and TRBJ1-4; D is unclear. The ends were cut back, 3 bases at V and 7 bases at J, with 15 bases in the middle. Germline CDR1 reads MGHRA; CDR2 reads YSYEKL. This CDR3 contains 15 residues. The CDR3 region is CASSQPGVGSEKLFF. The CDR3 DNA is TGCGCCAGCAGCCAGCCTGGAGTTGGGTCTGAAAAACTGTTTTTT.

J is TRBJ2-2 and V is TRBV11-2; maybe TRBD1 (6 bases). Trimming removed 1 base from V and 5 bases from J, with 17 bases in between. CDR1 SGHAT and CDR2 FQNNGV come from the germline V gene. The CDR3 is 17 amino acids. The CDR3 region is CASSLGSRGGRTGELFF. CDR3 in DNA: TGTGCCAGCAGCTTAGGATCTAGAGGGGGTAGGACCGGGGAGCTGTTTTTT.

The V gene is TRBV7-2, the J gene TRBJ2-5; TRBD2 is a possible D gene (5 bases). V lost 3 bases and J lost 3, with 17 bases in between. The CDR3 is made up of 16 amino acids. Germline CDR1 and CDR2: SGHTA and FQGNSA. This CDR3 is CASSFLVTRSEETQYF. Here the CDR3 DNA reads TGTGCCAGCAGCTTTCTCGTCACTAGATCGGAAGAGACCCAGTACTTC.

The chain recombines TRBV12-5 with TRBJ1-6, with D perhaps TRBD1 (5 bases). V lost 7 bases and J 7 bases, leaving 17 bases between the germline ends. There are 15 residues in the CDR3. In germline, CDR1 is LGHNT, CDR2 FRNRAP. The CDR3: CASALGEGVNSPLHF. Here the CDR3 DNA reads TGTGCTAGTGCCCTGGGGGAGGGTGTGAATTCACCCCTCCACTTT.

The chain uses TRBV5-1 and TRBJ2-3; 13 nucleotides line up with TRBD2. After removal of 0 bases from V and 9 bases from J, the junction contained 4 bases not matched to a gene. Germline-derived CDR1 and CDR2 are SGHRS and YFSETQ. The CDR3 extends over 15 amino acids. CDR3 protein: CASSLDGTSGTTQYF. The CDR3 DNA sequence: TGCGCCAGCAGCTTGGATGGGACTAGCGGGACCACGCAGTATTTT.

The CDR3 DNA reads as TGTGCCAGTAGGGGACAGGGGATCTATGGCTACACCTTC. Translation gives CASRGQGIYGYTF. The rearrangement links TRBV19 to TRBJ1-2, with TRBD1 matching 10 bases. CDR1 and CDR2 (germline): LNHDA, SQIVND (reference sequence). V shed 6 bases and J 4 bases; nucleotides not matched to a gene: 2. The CDR3 has 13 amino acids.